One and the same sample provided the 27 T cell receptor beta chains below, sequenced in a study of blood T cell repertoires in COVID-19. Clones were sequenced by immunoSEQ multiplex PCR, and TCRdb holds only the in-frame ones, with some missing. The repertoire holds under 250,000 clones, with 84% as singletons. The specimen was peripheral blood. These receptors came from a man aged 50 to 59 with active or convalescent COVID-19.

The V call is TRBV4-1, the J call TRBJ1-4; TRBD1 is a possible D gene (5 bases). This CDR3 has 16 residues. V lost 6 bases and J lost 0, with 14 bases in between. The germline V gene has CDR1 MGHRA and CDR2 YSYEKL. The CDR3 is CASSRQSPPTNEKLFF. DNA for the CDR3: TGCGCCAGCAGTCGACAGTCTCCCCCAACTAATGAAAAACTGTTTTTT.

The chain carries TRBV9 and TRBJ2-7, with 14 bases identical to TRBD2. The CDR3 consists of 17 residues. Trimming removed 4 bases from V and 5 bases from J; junction bases left unmatched: 11. Germline V lookup: CDR1 SGDLS, CDR2 YYNGEE. Here the CDR3 DNA reads TGTGCCAGCAGCCCACGTCCCGGGACTAGCGGGAGCGACGAGCAGTACTTC. Translation: CASSPRPGTSGSDEQYF.

The J gene is TRBJ2-7, the V gene TRBV6-4, with D maybe TRBD2 (5 bases). This CDR3 has 15 residues. The V gene's germline CDR1 is MRHNA and CDR2 SNTAGT. Trimming pared 7 bases from V and 3 bases from J, leaving 19 bases between. The CDR3, as DNA: TGTGCCAGCACGGGAAACGCGACACACAACTACGAGCAGTACTTC. This codes for CASTGNATHNYEQYF.

This sequence joins TRBV27 and TRBJ1-2; no firm D call. The CDR3 runs 14 residues. Germline CDR1 is MNHEY and CDR2 is SMNVEV (reference sequence). Trimming stripped 8 bases from V and 0 bases from J, with 13 bases between. The CDR3 region is CASALLGPNYGYTF. The CDR3 nucleotides are TGTGCCAGCGCATTACTGGGCCCTAACTATGGCTACACCTTC.

This chain uses TRBV5-6 with TRBJ2-5; TRBD1 aligns across 9 bases. CDR1 SGHDT and CDR2 YYEEEE come from the germline V gene. The V segment lost 4 bases and the J segment 7 bases; nucleotides outside the gene matches: 11. The CDR3 contains 15 residues. This chain's CDR3 is CASSPGRTGVVTQYF. In DNA form, the CDR3 reads TGTGCCAGCAGCCCTGGGCGGACAGGGGTAGTGACCCAGTACTTC.

The chain has TRBV6-1 and TRBJ1-5, with D possibly matching TRBD1 (5 bases). This CDR3 spans 17 amino acids. The V gene lost 2 bases and the J gene lost 1 base, with 15 bases spanning the gap. Germline CDR1 is MNHNS and CDR2 is SASEGT. CDR3 nucleotide sequence: TGTGCCAGCAGTGAACTGGTTGGTGGGGCAAGCAATCAGCCCCAGCATTTT. Protein product: CASSELVGGASNQPQHF.

CDR3 bases: TGTGCCAGTAGTATAGGACTAGCTGGCACTGAGCAGTTCTTC. Encoded protein: CASSIGLAGTEQFF. This rearrangement joins TRBV19 to TRBJ2-1; 7 bases align to TRBD2. V lost 1 base to trimming and J lost 9 bases; unmatched junction nucleotides: 6. Germline-derived CDR1 and CDR2 are LNHDA and SQIVND (reference sequence). CDR3 length: 14 residues.

This clone appeared a few times. The rearrangement links TRBV10-2 to TRBJ1-2, with TRBD1 matching 8 bases. Germline CDR1 and CDR2: WSHSY and SAAADI. The CDR3 is 17 amino acids. V was pared by 0 bases and J by 2 bases, with 8 bases of the junction left unmatched. CDR3: CASSESSPGTGNYGYTF. DNA of the CDR3: TGCGCCAGCAGTGAGTCCAGTCCCGGGACAGGAAACTATGGCTACACCTTC.

CDR3 residues: CASSQVEGWNYGYTF. The CDR3 nucleotides read TGTGCCAGCAGCCAAGTTGAGGGCTGGAACTATGGCTACACCTTC. The V call is TRBV14, the J call TRBJ1-2; no definite D call. V lost 1 base, J lost 2 bases, and 11 bases lay in between. The CDR3 runs 15 residues. CDR1 is SGHDN, CDR2 FVKESK, per germline.

V usage is TRBV5-1 and J usage is TRBJ1-2, with TRBD1 identical over 7 bases. Per germline, CDR1 SGHRS and CDR2 YFSETQ. With 0 bases clipped from V and 5 bases from J, the junction kept 4 bases outside the gene matches. CDR3 length: 14 residues. The CDR3 reads CASSLAGGYYGYTF. The CDR3 DNA reads as TGCGCCAGCAGCTTGGCAGGGGGGTATTATGGCTACACCTTC. The entire variable domain, with the rest obtained from reference TRBV5-1 and TRBJ1-2, is as follows: KAGVTQTPRYLIKTRGQQVTLSCSPISGHRSVSWYQQTPGQGLQFLFEYFSETQRNKGNFPGRFSGRQFSNSRSEMNVSTLELGDSALYLCASSLAGGYYGYTFGSGTRLTVV.

This chain connects TRBV19 to TRBJ1-4; D gene unclear. The CDR3 spans 11 residues. Germline values: CDR1 LNHDA, CDR2 SQIVND (reference sequence). V gave up 3 bases and J gave up 8 bases, with 4 bases separating them. The CDR3 sequence: CASSMREKLFF. The CDR3 nucleotides read TGTGCCAGTAGTATGAGGGAAAAACTGTTTTTT.

The V call is TRBV5-4, the J call TRBJ2-1; 9 bases align to TRBD2. The CDR3 length is 14 residues. In germline, CDR1 is SGHNT, CDR2 YYREEE (reference sequence). V was clipped by 4 bases and J by 4 bases; unmatched bases: 3. The CDR3 coding sequence is TGTGCCAGCAGCGAAGGACTAGCGTACAATGAGCAGTTCTTC. Translating gives CASSEGLAYNEQFF. The full variable domain, completed using reference TRBV5-4 and TRBJ2-1, is ETGVTQSPTHLIKTRGQQVTLRCSSQSGHNTVSWYQQALGQGPQFIFQYYREEENGRGNFPPRFSGLQFPNYSSELNVNALELDDSALYLCASSEGLAYNEQFFGPGTRLTVL.

This clone was observed a single time. The chain combines TRBV5-1 with TRBJ2-1; TRBD2 is a possible D gene (6 bases). V lost 2 bases and J 5 bases, leaving 8 bases between the germline ends. The CDR3 totals 13 residues. The germline gives CDR1 SGHRS, CDR2 YFSETQ. The CDR3 here is CASSFGGNNEQFF. The CDR3 DNA sequence: TGCGCCAGCAGCTTCGGAGGGAACAATGAGCAGTTCTTC.

CDR3 nucleotide sequence: TGTGCCAGCAGCCCTACTAGCGGGGGGGCTGGCGGGGAGCTGTTTTTT. Translation gives CASSPTSGGAGGELFF. The rearrangement uses TRBV7-6 and TRBJ2-2, with 13 bases aligning to TRBD2. J was trimmed by 7 bases and V by 5 bases; bases with no gene match: 7. The CDR3 covers 16 residues. Germline V CDR1 and CDR2: SGHVS, FNYEAQ.

V and J are TRBV5-8 and TRBJ2-2; 10 bases align to TRBD2. V lost 5 bases and J lost 5; bases outside the gene matches: 12. This CDR3 has 17 amino acids. Germline assignment: CDR1 SGHTS and CDR2 YDEGEE. The CDR3 DNA follows: TGTGCCAGCAGTCTGAGGAGTAGCGGGAGGCCGACCGGGGAGCTGTTTTTT. Translation gives CASSLRSSGRPTGELFF.

This clone was seen more than once but under ten times. The chain combines TRBV10-1 with TRBJ1-2, with D uncertain. CDR3 length equals 12 residues. Germline assignment: CDR1 WNHNN and CDR2 SYGVQD (reference sequence). V was shortened by 7 bases and J by 7 bases, with 13 bases between the two germline ends. CDR3 coding DNA: TGCGCCAGCACTCCGGGGTTGTTTGGCTACACCTTC. Protein: CASTPGLFGYTF.

The gene calls are TRBV7-2 and TRBJ2-1; 11 nucleotides align to TRBD2. Trimming cost V 5 bases and J 5 bases; bases outside gene matches: 14. There are 18 residues in the CDR3. Germline V gives CDR1 SGHTA, CDR2 FQGNSA. CDR3 coding DNA: TGTGCCAGCAGCCCGATGTGGGGTCTAGCGGGAGGAAACAATGAGCAGTTCTTC. Amino acid sequence: CASSPMWGLAGGNNEQFF.

The rearrangement uses TRBV5-1 and TRBJ1-4, with D perhaps TRBD1 (6 bases). The length of the CDR3 is 14 residues. V was clipped by 1 base and J by 5 bases, with 9 bases between them. Germline values: CDR1 SGHRS, CDR2 YFSETQ. CDR3 coding DNA: TGCGCCAGCAGCTTGCTACAGGGCAATGAAAAACTGTTTTTT. This gives the protein CASSLLQGNEKLFF.

V gene TRBV7-6 combines with J gene TRBJ1-5; 9 nucleotides match TRBD1. The CDR3 is made up of 15 amino acids. The junction had 7 bases not matched to a gene; V was cut back by 4 bases and J by 6 bases. Germline V lookup: CDR1 SGHVS, CDR2 FNYEAQ. CDR3 residues: CASSSQQGAGQPQHF. The CDR3 bases are TGTGCCAGCAGCTCACAACAGGGGGCGGGTCAGCCCCAGCATTTT.

This clone was counted a few times. For the CDR3, the DNA is TGTGCCAGCAGCTTAGCCAGTGCAACTAATGAAAAACTGTTTTTT. Amino acid sequence: CASSLASATNEKLFF. This chain links TRBV7-6 with TRBJ1-4; D is unresolved. Germline assignment: CDR1 SGHVS and CDR2 FNYEAQ. Trimming took off 0 bases at V and 0 bases at J, with 5 bases between the two ends. There are 15 residues in the CDR3.

The J gene is TRBJ1-1, the V gene TRBV6-2 or TRBV6-3; D not resolved. The CDR3 spans 15 residues. Looked up from germline, CDR1 is MNHEY and CDR2 is SVGEGT. V lost 0 bases and J lost 0, with 8 bases in between. CDR3 nucleotide sequence: TGTGCCAGCAGTTACTCCGAGGGAATGAACACTGAAGCTTTCTTT. Its protein is CASSYSEGMNTEAFF.

The genes are TRBV4-3 and TRBJ2-1; 11 nucleotides match TRBD1. J lost 6 bases, V lost 3 bases, and 4 bases had no gene match. The germline V gene encodes CDR1 LGHNA and CDR2 YSLEER. This CDR3 spans 15 amino acids. The DNA of the CDR3 is TGCGCCAGCAGCCAGGACAGGGGGCAATTCAATGAGCAGTTCTTC. This gives the protein CASSQDRGQFNEQFF.

The chain recombines TRBV28 with TRBJ1-1, with TRBD1 matching 8 bases. Germline CDR1 reads MDHEN; CDR2 reads SYDVKM. This CDR3 comprises 14 residues. With 5 bases clipped from V and 4 bases from J, the junction kept 6 bases outside the gene matches. The CDR3 bases are TGTGCCAGCAGTCCCGACAGGGGTAGCACTGAAGCTTTCTTT. Translating gives CASSPDRGSTEAFF. The complete variable domain, with remaining parts taken from reference TRBV28 and TRBJ1-1, reads DVKVTQSSRYLVKRTGEKVFLECVQDMDHENMFWYRQDPGLGLRLIYFSYDVKMKEKGDIPEGYSVSREKKERFSLILESASTNQTSMYLCASSPDRGSTEAFFGQGTRLTVV.

This clone was seen more than once but under ten times. V gene TRBV11-3 combines with J gene TRBJ2-1, with 9 bases identical to TRBD2. CDR3 length: 16 amino acids. Germline V gives CDR1 SGHNT, CDR2 YENEEA. The J segment lost 8 bases and the V segment lost 5 bases, leaving 13 bases of the junction unmatched. CDR3 bases: TGTGCCAGCAGCCCTGACGGGCGGGGGGGCATCGATGAGCAGTTCTTC. It yields the protein CASSPDGRGGIDEQFF.

V is TRBV7-2 and J is TRBJ2-2; 13 bases match TRBD2. The CDR3 extends over 16 amino acids. CDR1 is SGHTA and CDR2 is FQGNSA in the germline V gene. J gave up 7 bases and V 4 bases, and 6 bases lay outside the gene matches. CDR3 amino acids: CASSYGLAGANGELFF. The CDR3 DNA reads as TGTGCCAGCAGCTATGGACTAGCGGGAGCGAACGGGGAGCTGTTTTTT.

The genes are TRBV28 and TRBJ1-6, with D maybe TRBD1 (5 bases). Trimming took off 6 bases at V and 18 bases at J, with 18 bases between the two ends. CDR1 and CDR2 (germline): MDHEN, SYDVKM. The CDR3 is 12 residues long. CDR3 sequence (DNA): TGTGCCAGCAGCCCAGGACACCCTTCGACCCACTTT. Its protein is CASSPGHPSTHF.

CDR3 nucleotide sequence: TGTGCCAGCACCCTGGGGGGGTCCTACAATGAGCAGTTCTTC. Its translation: CASTLGGSYNEQFF. The gene calls are TRBV6-6 and TRBJ2-1; 7 nucleotides line up with TRBD2. From germline, CDR1 is MNHNY and CDR2 SVGAGI (reference sequence). Trimming took 7 bases from V and 1 from J; bases not matched to a gene: 4. CDR3 length: 14 amino acids.